This T cell receptor (beta chain) was identified during a study of cytomegalovirus exposure and HLA in healthy donors. At the level of the study: There were 117 million unique TCR beta sequences, drawn from 200 million or so T cells, in an earlier analysis. The early release's HLA-typed donors yielded approximately 82 million unique TCRs. Most donors, roughly 84% of roughly 400 genotyped, fell in the Caucasian-associated ancestry cluster.

Use of 60 Vbeta and 13 Jbeta primers characterized the PCR. Measured with immunoSEQ multiplex PCR; TCRdb has only the in-frame clones, and not every one. This sample has fewer than 200,000 clones, with around 76% found just once. With 5 bases removed from V and 2 bases from J, the gap between germline ends came to 10 bases. Germline CDR1 SEHNR, CDR2 FQNEAQ (reference sequence). The CDR3 spans 13 residues. Concerning this clone: The antigen is not known.

Regarding the study as a whole: Earlier analysis found most TCR beta V segments productive about 90% or about 30% of the time.

The chain carries TRBV7-9 and TRBJ2-7; D is undetermined. The source of this sequence is a female donor in good health and CMV-seronegative. The sequenced sample was PBMCs. CDR3 DNA: TGTGCCAGCAGCGCAAGTGGAGCCTACGAGCAGTACTTC. Encoded protein: CASSASGAYEQYF.